The 11 T cell receptor beta chains below all came from one sample that was sequenced in a study of human T cells and chemical hapten exposure. Unfractionated whole blood was the source of the extracted total RNA. TCRdb independently ran MiXCR on the 5' RACE reads; one entry per CDR3 protein. Here the sample spans 150,000 or so distinct CDR3 sequences, around 4.4% being singletons. All receptors come from a female donor in good health.

This clonotype turned up a few times. This rearrangement joins TRBV20-1 to TRBJ2-3; D is ambiguous. Germline assignment: CDR1 DFQATT and CDR2 SNEGSKA (reference sequence). V was trimmed by 0 bases and J by 5 bases, leaving 12 bases between them. The CDR3 has 14 amino acids. The CDR3 is CSARDPMTKDTQYF. The CDR3 bases are TGCAGTGCTAGAGACCCTATGACGAAAGATACGCAGTATTTT.

This clonotype showed up many times. The V call is TRBV29-1, the J call TRBJ1-2; a weak D match, TRBD1 (5 bases). Germline V gene data show CDR1 as SQVTM and CDR2 as ANQGSEA. Trimming took 5 bases from V and 8 from J, leaving 15 bases between them. CDR3 length: 12 amino acids. CDR3 in amino acids: CSVPGPSAGYTF. CDR3 sequence (DNA): TGCAGCGTTCCGGGACCCTCGGCAGGCTACACCTTC.

This clonotype was counted many times. This chain connects TRBV29-1 to TRBJ2-7, with D possibly being TRBD2 (6 bases). The germline CDR1 and CDR2 sequences are SQVTM and ANQGSEA. The CDR3 loop spans 13 amino acids. The V gene lost 1 base and the J gene lost 7 bases, with 14 bases spanning the gap. CDR3 nucleotide sequence: TGCAGCGTTGAAGGCGGGATCTCGAGGGAGCAGTACTTC. Residues: CSVEGGISREQYF.

This clonotype was seen ten or more times. The chain couples TRBV5-4 to TRBJ2-2, with D possibly TRBD2 on 5 matching bases. Germline V gene lookup returns CDR1 SGHNT and CDR2 YYREEE (reference sequence). The CDR3 contains 15 residues. V lost 3 bases and J lost 6, with 15 bases in between. The CDR3 region is CASSSLGPGSGELFF. The DNA of the CDR3 is TGTGCCAGCAGCTCCCTTGGTCCGGGGTCCGGGGAGCTGTTTTTT.

This clonotype was picked up many times. V is TRBV7-2 and J is TRBJ1-4, with TRBD1 identical over 8 bases. CDR3 length: 15 residues. After removal of 5 bases from V and 5 bases from J, the junction contained 7 bases not matched to a gene. The V gene's germline CDR1 is SGHTA and CDR2 FQGNSA. CDR3 DNA: TGTGCCAGCAGCCCGTGGACAGGGAAAAATGAAAAACTGTTTTTT. Its translation is CASSPWTGKNEKLFF.

This clonotype was detected many times. The chain combines TRBV30 with TRBJ1-1; D may be TRBD1 (6 bases). V was pared by 2 bases and J by 4 bases, with 26 bases between. This CDR3 is 18 amino acids long. Germline V gene sequence: CDR1 GTSNPN, CDR2 SVGIG (reference sequence). The CDR3 DNA sequence: TGTGCCTGGAGTCCCCAAGGACAGCTACTCGAATTAACCACTGAAGCTTTCTTT. Translation gives CAWSPQGQLLELTTEAFF. The full variable domain, completed using reference TRBV30 and TRBJ1-1, is SQTIHQWPATLVQPVGSPLSLECTVEGTSNPNLYWYRQAAGRGLQLLFYSVGIGQISSEVPQNLSASRPQDRQFILSSKKLLLSDSGFYLCAWSPQGQLLELTTEAFFGQGTRLTVV.

This clonotype was seen ten or more times. This sequence joins TRBV14 and TRBJ2-1; 7 bases fit TRBD1. This CDR3 spans 13 amino acids. Germline V gene lookup returns CDR1 SGHDN and CDR2 FVKESK. The trim removed 1 base at V and 7 bases at J, leaving 1 base unmatched. CDR3 nucleotides: TGTGCCAGCAGCCAAGCCAGGGGGAATGAGCAGTTCTTC. Translated, it gives CASSQARGNEQFF.

This clonotype was found many times. V usage is TRBV6-2 or TRBV6-3 and J usage is TRBJ2-1; 9 bases agree with TRBD2. The trim removed 0 bases at V and 2 bases at J, leaving 2 bases unmatched. The CDR3 covers 16 residues. Germline V gene data show CDR1 as MNHEY and CDR2 as SVGEGT. For the CDR3, the DNA is TGTGCCAGCAGTTACTCGCCTAGCGGGGCCTACAATGAGCAGTTCTTC. It encodes CASSYSPSGAYNEQFF.

Ten or more counts support this clonotype. The chain combines TRBV29-1 with TRBJ1-2; D possibly corresponds to TRBD1 (5 bases). The CDR3 is 15 residues long. In germline, CDR1 is SQVTM, CDR2 ANQGSEA. Trimming cost V 6 bases and J 0 bases, with 17 bases left between them. The DNA of the CDR3 is TGCAGCGTCGATGGGGCGACAGAAACTAACTATGGCTACACCTTC. It translates to CSVDGATETNYGYTF.

The sample holds many counts of this clonotype. The J gene is TRBJ2-2, the V gene TRBV15; 8 bases line up with TRBD1. This CDR3 comprises 15 residues. The V gene end was trimmed by 6 bases and the J gene end by 7 bases; junction bases not matched to a gene: 10. The germline CDR1 and CDR2 sequences are LNHNV and YYDKDF (reference sequence). CDR3 DNA: TGTGCCACCAGTTATCAACAGGGGGAACACGGGGAGCTGTTTTTT. Protein sequence: CATSYQQGEHGELFF.

This clonotype was detected many times. Lacking the conserved final phenylalanine or tryptophan, this CDR3 likely reflects a read error. It is unclear where the CDR3 begins or ends on the DNA, so no DNA is shown, and the CDR3 is as TCRdb lists it. This rearrangement joins TRBV2 to TRBJ2-1; the table names TRBD2, a call not compared with the DNA. The CDR3 extends over 13 residues, inclusive of both ends. The V gene's germline CDR1 is SNHLY and CDR2 FYNNEI. CDR3 loop: CASSKEGTSGGAY.